These 3 T cell receptor beta chains were all obtained from the same sample, sequenced in a study of identical twins. TCRdb re-called the 5' RACE reads with MiXCR, one entry per CDR3 protein. The sample contains around 490,000 distinct CDR3 sequences, 14% of which appear only once. The sample was also reused in another study, on yellow fever vaccine responses in identical twins.

The sample taken for sequencing was CD4+ T cells sorted from blood. These receptors came from a woman aged 18-35 years in good health.

This clonotype has a handful of counts. The V and J genes are TRBV3-1 and TRBJ2-1; 7 bases map to TRBD1. This CDR3 spans 15 amino acids. The V and J ends lost 2 bases and 8 bases, in that order; junction bases with no gene match: 9. Germline V lookup: CDR1 LGHDT, CDR2 YNNKEL (reference sequence). This CDR3 reads CASSQRDRVSDEQFF. Written as DNA, the CDR3 is TGTGCCAGCAGCCAAAGAGACAGGGTTAGCGATGAGCAGTTCTTC.

The CDR3 loop is CSVRPGQLGDNEQFF. The CDR3 nucleotides read TGCAGCGTTCGCCCCGGGCAGCTGGGGGACAATGAGCAGTTCTTC. This rearrangement joins TRBV29-1 to TRBJ2-1; the D call may be TRBD1 or TRBD2 (5 bases each). V lost 5 bases and J 5 bases, leaving 19 bases between the germline ends. Germline-derived CDR1 and CDR2 are SQVTM and ANQGSEA. The CDR3 length is 15 residues.

In its sample, this clonotype was seen a few times. J is TRBJ1-5 and V is TRBV3-1; D is unresolved. With 0 bases removed from V and 7 bases from J, the gap between germline ends came to 7 bases. This CDR3 spans 13 amino acids. The germline V gene has CDR1 LGHDT and CDR2 YNNKEL (reference sequence). CDR3 region: CASSQDQEQPQHF. The CDR3 nucleotides are TGTGCCAGCAGCCAAGACCAGGAGCAGCCCCAGCATTTT.